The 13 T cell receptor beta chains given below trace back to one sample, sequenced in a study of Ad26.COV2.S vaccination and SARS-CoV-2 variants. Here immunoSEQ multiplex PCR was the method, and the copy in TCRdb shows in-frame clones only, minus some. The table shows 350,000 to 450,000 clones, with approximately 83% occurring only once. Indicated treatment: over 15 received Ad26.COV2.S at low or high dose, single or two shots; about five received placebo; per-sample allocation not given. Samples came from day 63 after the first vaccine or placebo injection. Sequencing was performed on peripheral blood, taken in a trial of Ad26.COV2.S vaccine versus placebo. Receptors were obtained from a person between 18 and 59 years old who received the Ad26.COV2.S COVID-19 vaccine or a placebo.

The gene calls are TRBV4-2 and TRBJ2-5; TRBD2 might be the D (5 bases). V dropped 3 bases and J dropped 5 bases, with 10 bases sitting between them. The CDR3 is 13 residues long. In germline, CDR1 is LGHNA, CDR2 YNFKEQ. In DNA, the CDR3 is TGTGCCAGCAGCCAGGCTAGCTGGGAGACCCAGTACTTC. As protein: CASSQASWETQYF.

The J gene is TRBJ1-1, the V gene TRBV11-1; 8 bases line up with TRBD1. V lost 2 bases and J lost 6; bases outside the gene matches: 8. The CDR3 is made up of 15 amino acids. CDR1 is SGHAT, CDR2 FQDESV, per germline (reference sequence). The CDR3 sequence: CASSLSRQGISEAFF. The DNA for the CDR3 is TGTGCCAGCAGCTTATCCCGACAGGGGATATCTGAAGCTTTCTTT.

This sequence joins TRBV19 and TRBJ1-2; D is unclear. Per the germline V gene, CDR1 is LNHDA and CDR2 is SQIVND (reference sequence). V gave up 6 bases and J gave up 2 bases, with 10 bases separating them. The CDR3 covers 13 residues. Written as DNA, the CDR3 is TGTGCCAGTAGGCTGACGGGGAACTATGGCTACACCTTC. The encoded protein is CASRLTGNYGYTF.

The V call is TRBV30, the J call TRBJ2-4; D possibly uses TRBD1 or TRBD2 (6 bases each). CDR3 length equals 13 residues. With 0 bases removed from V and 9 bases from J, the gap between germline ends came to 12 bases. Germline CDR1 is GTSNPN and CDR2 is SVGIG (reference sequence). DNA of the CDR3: TGTGCCTGGAGTGTACAAGGGGGGATCATTCAGTACTTC. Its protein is CAWSVQGGIIQYF.

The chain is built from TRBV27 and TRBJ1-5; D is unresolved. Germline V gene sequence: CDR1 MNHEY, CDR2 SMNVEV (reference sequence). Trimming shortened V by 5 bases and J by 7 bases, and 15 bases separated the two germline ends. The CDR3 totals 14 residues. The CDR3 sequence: CASSLTSMGQPQHF. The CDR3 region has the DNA TGTGCCAGCAGTCTAACATCGATGGGGCAGCCCCAGCATTTT.

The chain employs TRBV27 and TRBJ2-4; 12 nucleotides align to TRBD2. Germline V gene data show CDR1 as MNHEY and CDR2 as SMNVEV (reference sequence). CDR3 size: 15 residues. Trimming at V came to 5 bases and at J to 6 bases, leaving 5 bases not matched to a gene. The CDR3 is CASSELAGGRNIQYF. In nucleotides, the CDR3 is TGTGCCAGCAGTGAACTAGCGGGAGGTAGAAACATTCAGTACTTC.

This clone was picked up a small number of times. The CDR3 loop is CASSGGTGTRRNQPQHF. DNA for the CDR3: TGCGCCAGCAGTGGGGGGACAGGGACAAGGAGGAATCAGCCCCAGCATTTT. This rearrangement joins TRBV4-1 to TRBJ1-5; the match to TRBD1 covers 9 bases. Trimming at V came to 6 bases and at J to 4 bases, leaving 13 bases not matched to a gene. Germline loops: CDR1 MGHRA, CDR2 YSYEKL. The CDR3 has 17 amino acids.

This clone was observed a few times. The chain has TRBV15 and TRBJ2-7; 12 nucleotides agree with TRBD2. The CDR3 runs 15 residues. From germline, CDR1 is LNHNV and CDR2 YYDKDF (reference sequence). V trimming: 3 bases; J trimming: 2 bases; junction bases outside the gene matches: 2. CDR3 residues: CATSRLAGGAYEQYF. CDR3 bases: TGTGCCACCAGCAGGCTAGCGGGAGGGGCCTACGAGCAGTACTTC.

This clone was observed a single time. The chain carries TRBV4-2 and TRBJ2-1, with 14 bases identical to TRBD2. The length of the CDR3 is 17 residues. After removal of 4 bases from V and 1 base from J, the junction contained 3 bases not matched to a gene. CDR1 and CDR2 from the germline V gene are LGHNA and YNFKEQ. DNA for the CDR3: TGTGCCAGCAGCCCCCGGACTAGCGGGGGGTCCTACAATGAGCAGTTCTTC. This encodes CASSPRTSGGSYNEQFF.

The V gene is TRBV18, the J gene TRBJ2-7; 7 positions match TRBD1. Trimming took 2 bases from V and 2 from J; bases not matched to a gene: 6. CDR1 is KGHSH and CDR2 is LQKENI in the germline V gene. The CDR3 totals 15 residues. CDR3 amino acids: CASSPASGQTYEQYF. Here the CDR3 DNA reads TGTGCCAGCTCACCAGCCTCGGGACAGACCTACGAGCAGTACTTC.

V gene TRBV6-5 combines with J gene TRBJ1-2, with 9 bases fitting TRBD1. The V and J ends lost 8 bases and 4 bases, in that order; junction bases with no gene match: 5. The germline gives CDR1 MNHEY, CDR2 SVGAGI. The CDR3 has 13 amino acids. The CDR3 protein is CASQGQGLYGYTF. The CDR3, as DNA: TGTGCCAGCCAGGGACAGGGACTCTATGGCTACACCTTC.

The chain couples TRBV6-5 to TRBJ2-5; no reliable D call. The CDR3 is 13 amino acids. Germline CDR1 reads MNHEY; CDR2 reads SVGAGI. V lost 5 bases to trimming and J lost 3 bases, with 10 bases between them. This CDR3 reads CASSLSGEETQYF. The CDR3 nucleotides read TGTGCCAGCAGTCTGTCAGGCGAAGAGACCCAGTACTTC.

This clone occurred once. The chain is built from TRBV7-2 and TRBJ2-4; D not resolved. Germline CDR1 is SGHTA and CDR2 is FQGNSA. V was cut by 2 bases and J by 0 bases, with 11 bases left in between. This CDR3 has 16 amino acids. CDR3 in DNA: TGTGCCAGCAGCTTAATGTCAGCTCTAGCCAAAAACATTCAGTACTTC. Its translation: CASSLMSALAKNIQYF.